This entry lists 23 T cell receptor beta chains sequenced from one sample in a study of cytomegalovirus exposure and HLA in healthy donors. Only in-frame clones appear in the TCRdb table, and some are missing; sequencing was by immunoSEQ multiplex PCR. The table has 200,000 or so clones, about nine tenths seen once; the top ten hold more than 0.85%. Input material: PBMCs. Source of these receptors: a woman aged 18-29 years in good health and CMV-seronegative.

The chain's CDR3 is CATSTSGTGAEKLFF. CDR3 sequence (DNA): TGTGCCACCAGCACCTCCGGGACAGGGGCTGAAAAACTGTTTTTT. This chain joins TRBV15 and TRBJ1-4, with 10 bases aligning to TRBD1. This CDR3 is built from 15 residues. J gave up 7 bases and V 4 bases, and 6 bases lay outside the gene matches. Per germline, CDR1 LNHNV and CDR2 YYDKDF (reference sequence).

The V and J genes are TRBV4-1 and TRBJ1-1; weak D call: TRBD1 (6 bases). CDR1 and CDR2 (germline): MGHRA, YSYEKL. With 4 bases removed from V and 4 bases from J, the gap between germline ends came to 10 bases. The CDR3 runs to 13 residues. The CDR3 DNA is TGCGCCAGCAGCCGGGGGCTCGTCACTGAAGCTTTCTTT. Its translation: CASSRGLVTEAFF.

The chain couples TRBV15 to TRBJ2-5; 10 bases match TRBD2. Trimming took 0 bases from V and 3 from J; bases not matched to a gene: 1. CDR3 length: 15 residues. Germline CDR1 LNHNV, CDR2 YYDKDF (reference sequence). Here the CDR3 reads CATSRDLAGEETQYF. DNA for the CDR3: TGTGCCACCAGCAGAGATCTAGCGGGAGAAGAGACCCAGTACTTC.

This rearrangement joins TRBV29-1 to TRBJ2-7; 8 bases map to TRBD1. The CDR3 runs 16 residues. In germline, CDR1 is SQVTM, CDR2 ANQGSEA. V lost 5 bases, J lost 2 bases, and 14 bases stayed unmatched. The CDR3 DNA is TGCAGCGTTACTCGTCACGGGACAGGAAGACCCTACGAGCAGTACTTC. Its translation is CSVTRHGTGRPYEQYF.

The V gene is TRBV6-1, the J gene TRBJ1-2, with D maybe TRBD1 (6 bases). The CDR3 length is 12 residues. The germline gives CDR1 MNHNS, CDR2 SASEGT. Between the trimmed V and J ends, which lost 8 bases and 2 bases, there was a span of 9 bases. CDR3 in amino acids: CASPGQNYGYTF. As DNA, the CDR3 is TGTGCCAGCCCTGGACAGAACTATGGCTACACCTTC.

The rearrangement uses TRBV29-1 and TRBJ1-5; TRBD1 is a possible D gene (6 bases). The CDR3 totals 19 residues. Trimming took 0 bases from V and 6 from J, leaving 27 bases between them. Germline V gene lookup returns CDR1 SQVTM and CDR2 ANQGSEA. The CDR3 region has the DNA TGCAGCGTTGAAGACAAAAAAGGGGTTCCGGACAGACGCAGTCAGCCCCAGCATTTT. This encodes CSVEDKKGVPDRRSQPQHF.

Written as DNA, the CDR3 is TGCGCCAGCAGCCCCTTAGCGGGAGGAACAGATACGCAGTATTTT. It encodes CASSPLAGGTDTQYF. V usage is TRBV4-1 and J usage is TRBJ2-3, with 10 bases matching TRBD2. CDR1 is MGHRA, CDR2 YSYEKL, per germline. This CDR3 spans 15 amino acids. V gave up 4 bases and J gave up 3 bases; unmatched junction bases: 4.

The chain links TRBV19 to TRBJ1-2, with no clear D. The CDR3 runs to 16 residues. V lost 7 bases, J lost 1 base, and 19 bases lay in between. The V gene's germline CDR1 is LNHDA and CDR2 SQIVND (reference sequence). CDR3 in DNA: TGTGCCAGTAAATCGGAGAGGGCAGACAATAACTATGGCTACACCTTC. As protein: CASKSERADNNYGYTF.

V usage is TRBV5-1 and J usage is TRBJ2-1; 13 nucleotides align to TRBD2. Germline V gene lookup returns CDR1 SGHRS and CDR2 YFSETQ. CDR3 size: 15 residues. V shed 4 bases and J 10 bases; nucleotides not matched to a gene: 8. CDR3 DNA sequence: TGCGCCAGCAGCATAGGACTAGCGGGAGTAGGAGAGCAGTTCTTC. It is translated as CASSIGLAGVGEQFF.

The chain recombines TRBV6-1 with TRBJ2-7; possible D gene TRBD2, 6 bases. The CDR3 contains 13 residues. V was pared by 5 bases and J by 2 bases, with 10 bases between. In germline, CDR1 is MNHNS, CDR2 SASEGT. Written as DNA, the CDR3 is TGTGCCAGCAGTTCCCGGGAGCCCTACGAGCAGTACTTC. Protein sequence: CASSSREPYEQYF.

The V and J genes are TRBV11-2 and TRBJ1-6, with D hard to call. From germline, CDR1 is SGHAT and CDR2 FQNNGV. The ends were cut back, 5 bases at V and 5 bases at J, with 13 bases in the middle. This CDR3 has 15 amino acids. CDR3: CASSPRFLDNSPLHF. DNA for the CDR3: TGTGCCAGCAGCCCCAGGTTCCTCGATAATTCACCCCTCCACTTT.

This chain uses TRBV5-1 with TRBJ1-1; D is uncertain. Germline CDR1 SGHRS, CDR2 YFSETQ. The ends were cut back, 4 bases at V and 8 bases at J, with 18 bases in the middle. CDR3 length: 14 amino acids. The CDR3 reads CASSHQGRGSEAFF. In DNA, the CDR3 is TGCGCCAGCAGCCACCAAGGTAGAGGTTCCGAAGCTTTCTTT.

The chain uses TRBV6-1 and TRBJ1-1, with 7 positions matching TRBD1. V lost 3 bases and J lost 7; bases outside the gene matches: 11. Germline V gives CDR1 MNHNS, CDR2 SASEGT. CDR3 length: 15 residues. CDR3 sequence: CASSDRGQPLLEAFF. The CDR3 DNA reads as TGTGCCAGCAGTGACCGGGGACAGCCCCTACTTGAAGCTTTCTTT.

J is TRBJ2-1 and V is TRBV6-6; 10 bases are shared with TRBD2. CDR1 is MNHNY and CDR2 is SVGAGI in the germline V gene (reference sequence). The CDR3 loop spans 15 amino acids. The V and J ends lost 10 bases and 7 bases, in that order; junction bases with no gene match: 13. CDR3 DNA: TGTGCCACATTGAAGGGACTAGCGTTATCGAATGAGCAGTTCTTC. Its protein is CATLKGLALSNEQFF.

The rearrangement links TRBV27 to TRBJ2-6; tentative D call: TRBD2 (6 bases). CDR1 is MNHEY and CDR2 is SMNVEV in the germline V gene (reference sequence). The germline V and J ends were trimmed by 1 base and 4 bases, with 11 bases remaining between them. The CDR3 spans 16 residues. Here the CDR3 DNA reads TGTGCCAGCAGTTTATGGGCGGGGCAAGGGGCCAACGTCCTGACTTTC. The encoded protein is CASSLWAGQGANVLTF.

The chain recombines TRBV5-1 with TRBJ1-1; 7 bases map to TRBD1. Germline V gene lookup returns CDR1 SGHRS and CDR2 YFSETQ. V shed 3 bases, J shed 5 bases, and the junction held 7 bases outside the gene matches. This CDR3 comprises 14 residues. The CDR3 is CASSSTGARTEAFF. The CDR3, as DNA: TGCGCCAGCAGCTCTACAGGGGCCCGGACTGAAGCTTTCTTT.

The CDR3 bases are TGTGCCAGCAGCTTAGAGGGGTCTGTCCACGAGCAGTACTTC. It is translated as CASSLEGSVHEQYF. This chain links TRBV7-9 with TRBJ2-7; the D gene is possibly TRBD1 (5 bases). V was pared by 1 base and J by 5 bases, with 12 bases between. This CDR3 is built from 14 residues. Per germline, CDR1 SEHNR and CDR2 FQNEAQ (reference sequence).

The genes are TRBV6-5 and TRBJ1-5, with TRBD1 matching 9 bases. The CDR3 is 16 amino acids. Unmatched junction bases numbered 4, after V lost 2 bases and J lost 2 bases. Germline CDR1 is MNHEY and CDR2 is SVGAGI. CDR3 sequence reads: CASSYLRQGGNQPQHF. CDR3 in DNA: TGTGCCAGCAGTTACCTCCGACAGGGGGGCAATCAGCCCCAGCATTTT.

This rearrangement joins TRBV5-1 to TRBJ2-1, with 7 positions matching TRBD2. V trimming: 6 bases; J trimming: 10 bases; junction bases outside the gene matches: 16. This CDR3 comprises 15 residues. Germline assignment: CDR1 SGHRS and CDR2 YFSETQ. The CDR3 protein is CASMTSGMIGSEQFF. DNA for the CDR3: TGCGCCAGCATGACCAGCGGGATGATTGGTAGCGAGCAGTTCTTC.

This rearrangement joins TRBV19 to TRBJ1-2, with unresolved D. The CDR3 contains 13 residues. Trimming left V 5 bases short and J 3 bases short, with 10 bases between. CDR1 is LNHDA and CDR2 is SQIVND in the germline V gene (reference sequence). CDR3 region: CASSLTPDYGYTF. CDR3 coding DNA: TGTGCCAGTAGTTTAACACCCGACTATGGCTACACCTTC. Together with reference TRBV19 and TRBJ1-2, the CDR3 gives the full variable domain: DGGITQSPKYLFRKEGQNVTLSCEQNLNHDAMYWYRQDPGQGLRLIYYSQIVNDFQKGDIAEGYSVSREKKESFPLTVTSAQKNPTAFYLCASSLTPDYGYTFGSGTRLTVV.

The chain recombines TRBV18 with TRBJ2-1; 11 nucleotides align to TRBD2. The ends lost 2 bases at V and 8 bases at J; junction bases unmatched: 8. The CDR3 contains 16 residues. Germline CDR1 is KGHSH and CDR2 is LQKENI. The CDR3 nucleotides read TGTGCCAGCTCACCAATAGCGGGAGGGTCTGGATATGAGCAGTTCTTC. Protein sequence: CASSPIAGGSGYEQFF.

J is TRBJ2-1 and V is TRBV5-1; 10 bases line up with TRBD1. The V segment lost 4 bases and the J segment 6 bases; nucleotides outside the gene matches: 7. CDR3 length: 15 amino acids. Germline-derived CDR1 and CDR2 are SGHRS and YFSETQ. The DNA of the CDR3 is TGCGCCAGCAGCGTGACAGGGGGCGCGTTCAATGAGCAGTTCTTC. It translates to CASSVTGGAFNEQFF.

This sequence joins TRBV11-3 and TRBJ2-1, with 8 bases matching TRBD2. This CDR3 contains 15 residues. J gave up 4 bases and V 5 bases, and 7 bases lay outside the gene matches. Germline V gives CDR1 SGHNT, CDR2 YENEEA. The CDR3 nucleotides read TGTGCCAGCAGCATCGGACTAGCTAAGTACAATGAGCAGTTCTTC. Translation: CASSIGLAKYNEQFF. The variable domain in full, with the rest retrieved from reference TRBV11-3 and TRBJ2-1, is EAGVVQSPRYKIIEKKQPVAFWCNPISGHNTLYWYLQNLGQGPELLIRYENEEAVDDSQLPKDRFSAERLKGVDSTLKIQPAELGDSAVYLCASSIGLAKYNEQFFGPGTRLTVL.